Described below is a single T cell receptor beta chain sequence and its context. The data stem from a study of blood T cell repertoires in COVID-19. Study at large: T cells, B-cell-depleted T cells, or PBMCs supplied cDNA or gDNA.

Methods used by the authors: Counts of nucleated cells, estimated from reference gene primer amplification, were obtained. Only in-frame clones appear in the TCRdb table, and some are missing; sequencing was by immunoSEQ multiplex PCR. The V and J calls and clone size come from that table; D and trimming were worked out from the DNA. The table lists 360,000 or so clones, around 89% of them singletons. Germline lookup yields CDR1 KGHSH and CDR2 LQKENI. The V and J ends lost 0 bases and 9 bases respectively, with 12 bases between them. This CDR3 has 15 residues. The chain combines TRBV18 with TRBJ1-6, with D tentatively TRBD1 (5 bases). The sequence was collected from a man aged 18 to 30 with active or convalescent COVID-19. What was sequenced was peripheral blood. This chain's CDR3 is CASSPPGGLTSPLHF. CDR3 nucleotides: TGTGCCAGCTCACCACCGGGGGGTCTTACTTCACCCCTCCACTTT.